These T cell receptor beta chains were read from a single sample in a study of T cell responses to AZD1222 COVID-19 vaccine. Measured with immunoSEQ multiplex PCR; TCRdb has only the in-frame clones, and not every one. The table shows roughly 100,000 clones, with nearly 90% occurring only once. The material sequenced was peripheral blood, taken on day 0 of AZD1222 vaccination. The source of these receptors is an adult in good health. Each CDR3 is given with its conserved first and last residue. A D gene is named only where the DNA matches it firmly. Clone size is stated in some rows and not others, as once, few, many or a class when expanded.

D,J,size,V,DNA,CDR3
NA,TRBJ1-6,NA,TRBV2,TGTGCCAGCAGGAGGGGACGTTCGAATTCACCCCTCCACTTT,CASRRGRSNSPLHF
NA,TRBJ2-2,NA,TRBV25-1,TGTGCCAGCAGTGAAGACCAACTAGCTAATATATACGGGGAGCTGTTTTTT,CASSEDQLANIYGELFF
NA,TRBJ1-1,NA,TRBV29-1,TGCAGCGTTGAAAGGGGTGTAACTGAAGCTTTCTTT,CSVERGVTEAFF
NA,TRBJ1-4,NA,TRBV27,TGTGCCAGCAGTTCCCGACTTATTGGGGAAGGAGGAAAACTGTTTTTT,CASSSRLIGEGGKLFF
TRBD2,TRBJ2-5,NA,TRBV3-1/TRBV3-2,TGTGCCAGCAGCCACCAGGGAGGGGAGACCCAGTACTTC,CASSHQGGETQYF
NA,TRBJ1-5,NA,TRBV2,TGTGCCAGCAGCCCGGGGGTTAGCAATCAGCCCCAGCATTTT,CASSPGVSNQPQHF
TRBD2,TRBJ2-6,NA,TRBV7-3,TGTGCCAGCAGCTCAGTAGCGGGGGCCCACTCTGGGGCCAACGTCCTGACTTTC,CASSSVAGAHSGANVLTF
NA,TRBJ1-1,once,TRBV3-1/TRBV3-2,TGTGCCAGCAGCCAGAGAACTTTGAACACTGAAGCTTTCTTT,CASSQRTLNTEAFF
NA,TRBJ1-3,NA,TRBV7-2,TGTGCCAGCAGCTTAATGATGCAGGGGAGAAACACCATATATTTT,CASSLMMQGRNTIYF
NA,TRBJ2-7,few,TRBV3-1/TRBV3-2,TGTGCCAGCAGCCAAATAGGGAGATATACCTACGAGCAGTACTTC,CASSQIGRYTYEQYF
NA,TRBJ2-1,NA,TRBV6-5,TGTGCCAGCATTGGCGCACATTTGGGTGAGCAGTTCTTC,CASIGAHLGEQFF
TRBD1,TRBJ1-4,NA,TRBV28,TGTGCCAGCAGTTTAGCAGGGGGCGATGAAAAACTGTTTTTT,CASSLAGGDEKLFF